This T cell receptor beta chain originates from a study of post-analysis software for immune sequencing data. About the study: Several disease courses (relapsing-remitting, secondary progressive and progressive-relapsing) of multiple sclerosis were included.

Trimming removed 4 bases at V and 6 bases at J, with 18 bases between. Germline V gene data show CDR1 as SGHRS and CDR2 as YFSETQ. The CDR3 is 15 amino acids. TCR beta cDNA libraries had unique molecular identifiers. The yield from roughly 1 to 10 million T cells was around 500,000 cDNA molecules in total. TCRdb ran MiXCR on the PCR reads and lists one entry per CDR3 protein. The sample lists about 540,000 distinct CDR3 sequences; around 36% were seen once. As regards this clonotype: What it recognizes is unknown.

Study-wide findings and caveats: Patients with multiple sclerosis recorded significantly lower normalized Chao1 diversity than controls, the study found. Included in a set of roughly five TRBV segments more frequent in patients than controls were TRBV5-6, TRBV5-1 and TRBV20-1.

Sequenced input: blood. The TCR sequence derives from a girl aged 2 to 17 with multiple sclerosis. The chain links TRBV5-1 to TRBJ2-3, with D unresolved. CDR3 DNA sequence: TGCGCCAGCAGCCCCGGACCCCTCGCCGGTGATACGCAGTATTTT. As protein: CASSPGPLAGDTQYF.